The T cell receptor (beta chain) under discussion was sequenced for a study of cytomegalovirus exposure and HLA in healthy donors. Broader study findings: Within an earlier analysis, most TCR beta V segments proved productive either about 87% or about 30% of the time.

The V segment lost 2 bases and the J segment 0 bases; nucleotides outside the gene matches: 1. Germline lookup yields CDR1 KGHSH and CDR2 LQKENI. This CDR3 comprises 15 residues. 13 Jbeta primers and 60 Vbeta primers were used for the PCR. Data came from immunoSEQ multiplex PCR; TCRdb stores just in-frame clones and leaves some out. The clone table shows around 130,000 clones, with the ten largest holding approximately 1.5%. With regard to this clone: The antigen remains undetermined.

The receptor was derived from a woman in her thirties or forties in good health and CMV-seronegative. The gene calls are TRBV18 and TRBJ1-2, with 9 bases matching TRBD1. Material for sequencing was PBMCs. DNA of the CDR3: TGTGCCAGCTCACCATGGACAGGGGCTAACTATGGCTACACCTTC. Translated: CASSPWTGANYGYTF.